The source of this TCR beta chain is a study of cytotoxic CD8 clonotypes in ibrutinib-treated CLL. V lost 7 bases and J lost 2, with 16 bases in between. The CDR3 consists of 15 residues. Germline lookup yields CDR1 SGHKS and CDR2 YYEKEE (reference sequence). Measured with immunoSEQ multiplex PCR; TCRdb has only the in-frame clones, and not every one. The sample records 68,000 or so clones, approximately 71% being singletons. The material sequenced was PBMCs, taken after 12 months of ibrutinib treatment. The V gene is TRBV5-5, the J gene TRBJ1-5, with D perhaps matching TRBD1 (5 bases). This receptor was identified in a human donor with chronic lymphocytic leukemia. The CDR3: CASRQSTDGNQPQHF. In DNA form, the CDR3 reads TGTGCCAGCCGACAGAGTACGGATGGCAATCAGCCCCAGCATTTT.